The table lists the clone carrying this T cell receptor beta chain with many counts. Its antigen is as yet unknown. The study included ophthalmopathy patients with Clinical Activity Score at least 3, NOSPECS grade at least 4 and duration under 3 months. Amplified TCR beta CDR3 regions came from RNA transcripts. First-round RT-PCR targeting the TCR CDR3 was performed with the HTBI primer set. TCRdb reprocessed the multiplex PCR reads with MiXCR, giving one entry per CDR3 protein. Of approximately 690,000 distinct CDR3 sequences listed, 20% are singletons. These data belong to a study of T cells in Graves' hyperthyroidism and ophthalmopathy. For the study at large: Sampling of peripheral blood happened at initial diagnosis, prior to any treatment.

The CDR3 has 17 residues. In germline, CDR1 is MNHEY, CDR2 SMNVEV (reference sequence). V lost 6 bases and J lost 0; bases outside the gene matches: 5. General study results and limits: The model anticipated ophthalmopathy a median about 6.5 months pre-onset. In blood, most of the thyroid clonotypes expanded above 0.001 were also present.

The chain recombines TRBV27 with TRBJ2-6; TRBD1 matches at 10 bases. Source material: blood. The sequence was obtained from a man aged 30-40 years with Graves' ophthalmopathy. The CDR3 reads CASSRDRGPSGANVLTF. As DNA, the CDR3 is TGTGCCAGCAGCCGGGACAGGGGCCCCTCTGGGGCCAACGTCCTGACTTTC.